This TCR beta chain was sequenced for a study of Ad26.COV2.S vaccination and SARS-CoV-2 variants. CDR1 is MGHRA and CDR2 is YSYEKL in the germline V gene. The CDR3 is 18 residues long. Trimming stripped 0 bases from V and 4 bases from J, with 19 bases between. Treatment of the sample: about 20 received Ad26.COV2.S at low or high dose, single or two shots; about 5 received placebo; per-sample allocation not given. Repertoires come from day 63 after the first vaccine or placebo injection. Repertoires were generated with immunoSEQ multiplex PCR, while TCRdb's copy carries only in-frame clones and drops some. The data hold some 410,000 clones, with about 90% observed a single time.

This TCR was recovered from a person aged 18-65 years who received the Ad26.COV2.S COVID-19 vaccine or a placebo. This chain connects TRBV4-1 to TRBJ1-5; D gene uncertain. The sample was peripheral blood, taken in a trial of Ad26.COV2.S vaccine versus placebo. The DNA of the CDR3 is TGCGCCAGCAGCCAAGAGTGGCCCCCGGCGGGAAGGAATCAGCCCCAGCATTTT. Protein product: CASSQEWPPAGRNQPQHF.